This TCR beta chain stems from a study of T cells in Graves' hyperthyroidism and ophthalmopathy. Germline CDR1 reads SGHKS; CDR2 reads YYEKEE (reference sequence). This CDR3 has 15 residues. V was clipped by 3 bases and J by 3 bases, with 15 bases between them. Overall study findings and caveats: Classification by a 13 V-J model distinguished ophthalmopathy from stable hyperthyroidism.

Template material for amplifying TCR beta CDR3 regions consisted of RNA transcripts. The TCR CDR3 was amplified in a first-round RT-PCR using the HTBI primer set. MiXCR, applied by TCRdb to the multiplex PCR reads, yields one record per CDR3 protein. Of 300,000 to 450,000 distinct CDR3 sequences listed, roughly 14% were seen once; the top ten hold more than 9.5%. Notes on this clonotype: The antigen remains unidentified.

Source material: blood. This sequence originates from a woman in her sixties or seventies with Graves' hyperthyroidism. V usage is TRBV5-5 and J usage is TRBJ1-2; tentatively, D is TRBD1 (6 bases). The CDR3 loop reads CASSWGQLTDYGYTF. The CDR3 DNA reads as TGTGCCAGCAGCTGGGGACAACTAACGGACTATGGCTACACCTTC.